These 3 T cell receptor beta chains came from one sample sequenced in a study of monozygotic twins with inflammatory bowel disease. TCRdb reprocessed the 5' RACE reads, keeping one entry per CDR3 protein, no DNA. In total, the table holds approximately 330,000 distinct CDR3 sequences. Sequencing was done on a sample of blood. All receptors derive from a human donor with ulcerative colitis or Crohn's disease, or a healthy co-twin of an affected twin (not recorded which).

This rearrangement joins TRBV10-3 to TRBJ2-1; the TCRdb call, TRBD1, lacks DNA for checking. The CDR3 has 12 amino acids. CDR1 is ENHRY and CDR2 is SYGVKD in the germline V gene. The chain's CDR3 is CAISSPGRDKFF.

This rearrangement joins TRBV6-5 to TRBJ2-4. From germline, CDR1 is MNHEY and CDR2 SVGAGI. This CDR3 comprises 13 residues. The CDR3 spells CASLDGAKNIQYF.

CDR3 amino acids: CASSKMNSGANVLTF. The chain uses TRBV18 and TRBJ2-6. Germline CDR1 reads KGHSH; CDR2 reads LQKENI. CDR3 length equals 15 residues.